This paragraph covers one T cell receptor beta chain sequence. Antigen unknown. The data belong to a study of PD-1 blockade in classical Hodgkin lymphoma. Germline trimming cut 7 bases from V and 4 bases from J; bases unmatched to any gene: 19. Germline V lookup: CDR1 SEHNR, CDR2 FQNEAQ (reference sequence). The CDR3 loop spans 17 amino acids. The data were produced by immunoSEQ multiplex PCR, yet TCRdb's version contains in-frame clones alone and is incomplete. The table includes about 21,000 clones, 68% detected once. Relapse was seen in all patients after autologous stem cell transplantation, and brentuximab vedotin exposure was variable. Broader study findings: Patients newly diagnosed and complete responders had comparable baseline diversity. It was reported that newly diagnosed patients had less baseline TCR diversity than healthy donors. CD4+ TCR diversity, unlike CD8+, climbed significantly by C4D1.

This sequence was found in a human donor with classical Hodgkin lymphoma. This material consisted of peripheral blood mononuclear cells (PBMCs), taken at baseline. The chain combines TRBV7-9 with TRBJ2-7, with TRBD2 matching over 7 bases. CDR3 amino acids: CASTPSFGNSGYYEQYF. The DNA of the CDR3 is TGTGCCAGCACCCCCTCGTTTGGGAATAGCGGGTATTACGAGCAGTACTTC.